This TCR beta chain is drawn from a study of PD-1 blockade in classical Hodgkin lymphoma. The study, taken as a whole, reports: Significant TCR diversity gains by C4D1 occurred in CD4+ but not CD8+ cells. Newly diagnosed patients reportedly trailed healthy donors in baseline TCR diversity. What caused the repertoire differences, perhaps disease activity or prior therapy, remains undefined.

CDR3 size: 16 residues. The V end was cut by 6 bases, the J end by 0 bases, with 14 bases between. CDR1 is LNHDA, CDR2 SQIVND, per germline (reference sequence). Exposure to brentuximab vedotin varied, and each patient had relapsed following autologous stem cell transplantation. Worth noting for this clone: Its antigen is as yet unknown.

Profiled with immunoSEQ multiplex PCR; TCRdb holds only in-frame clones, not every one. In the table there are approximately 50,000 clones, around 67% of which are singletons. The sequence was obtained from a human donor with classical Hodgkin lymphoma. The rearrangement joins TRBV19 to TRBJ2-2; D perhaps matches TRBD2 (6 bases). The sequencing here drew on peripheral blood mononuclear cells (PBMCs), taken before the second cycle of nivolumab. CDR3 protein: CASREPGTPNTGELFF. DNA for the CDR3: TGTGCCAGTAGAGAACCCGGGACTCCGAACACCGGGGAGCTGTTTTTT.